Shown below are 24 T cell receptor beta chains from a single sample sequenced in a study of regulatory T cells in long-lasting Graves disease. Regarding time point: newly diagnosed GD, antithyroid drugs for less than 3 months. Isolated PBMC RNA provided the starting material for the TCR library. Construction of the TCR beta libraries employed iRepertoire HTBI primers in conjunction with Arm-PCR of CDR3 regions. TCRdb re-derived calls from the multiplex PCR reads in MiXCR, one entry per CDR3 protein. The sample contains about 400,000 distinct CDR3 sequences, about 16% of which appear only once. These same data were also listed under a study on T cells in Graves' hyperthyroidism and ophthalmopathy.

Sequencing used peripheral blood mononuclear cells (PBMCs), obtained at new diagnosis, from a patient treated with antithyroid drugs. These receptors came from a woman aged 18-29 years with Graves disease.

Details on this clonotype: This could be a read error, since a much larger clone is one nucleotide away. The CDR3 DNA follows: TGTGCCAGCAGCGTCCTCTCCCGCGGGGACTCCTACAATGAGCAGTTCTTC. Its protein product is CASSVLSRGDSYNEQFF. The chain uses TRBV9 and TRBJ2-1; tentatively, D is TRBD2 (6 bases). Trimming pared 2 bases from V and 0 bases from J, leaving 15 bases between. The CDR3 sequence is 17 residues long. Germline-derived CDR1 and CDR2 are SGDLS and YYNGEE.

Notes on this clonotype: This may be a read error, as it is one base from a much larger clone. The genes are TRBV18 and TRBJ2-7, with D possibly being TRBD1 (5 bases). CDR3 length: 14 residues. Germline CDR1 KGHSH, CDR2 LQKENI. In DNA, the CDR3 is TGTGCCAGCTCACCACCCACAGGTTCCTACGAGCGGTACTTC. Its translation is CASSPPTGSYERYF.

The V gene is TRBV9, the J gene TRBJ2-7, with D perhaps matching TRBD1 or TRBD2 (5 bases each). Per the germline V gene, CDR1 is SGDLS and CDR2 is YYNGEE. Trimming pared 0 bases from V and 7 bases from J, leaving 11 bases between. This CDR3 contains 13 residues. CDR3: CASSVVEGLEQYF. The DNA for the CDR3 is TGTGCCAGCAGCGTAGTAGAGGGGTTAGAGCAGTACTTC.

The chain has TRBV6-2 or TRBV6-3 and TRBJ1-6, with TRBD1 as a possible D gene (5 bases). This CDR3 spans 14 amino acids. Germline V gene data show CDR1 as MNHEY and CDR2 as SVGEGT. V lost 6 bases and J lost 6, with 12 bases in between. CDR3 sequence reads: CASSPGTRNSPLHF. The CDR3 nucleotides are TGTGCCAGCAGCCCCGGGACTCGTAATTCACCCCTCCACTTT.

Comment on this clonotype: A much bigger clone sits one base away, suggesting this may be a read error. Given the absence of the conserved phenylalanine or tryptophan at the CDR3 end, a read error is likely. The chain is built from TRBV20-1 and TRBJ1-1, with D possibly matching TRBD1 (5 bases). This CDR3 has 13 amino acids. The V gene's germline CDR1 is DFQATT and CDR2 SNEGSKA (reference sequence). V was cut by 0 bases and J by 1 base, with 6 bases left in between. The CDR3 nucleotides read TGCAGTGCTAGAGACCAGGGGAACACTGAAGCTTTCTTA. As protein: CSARDQGNTEAFL.

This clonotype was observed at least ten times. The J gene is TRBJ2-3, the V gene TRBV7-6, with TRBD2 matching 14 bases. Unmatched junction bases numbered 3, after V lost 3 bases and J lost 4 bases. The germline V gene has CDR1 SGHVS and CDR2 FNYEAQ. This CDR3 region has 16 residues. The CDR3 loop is CASSLVGLAGADTQYF. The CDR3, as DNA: TGTGCCAGCAGCTTGGTGGGACTAGCGGGGGCAGATACGCAGTATTTT.

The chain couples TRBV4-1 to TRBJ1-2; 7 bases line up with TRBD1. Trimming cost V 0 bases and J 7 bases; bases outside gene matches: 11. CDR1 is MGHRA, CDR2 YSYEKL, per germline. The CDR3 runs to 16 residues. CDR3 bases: TGCGCCAGCAGCCAAGATTCACAGGGGTTCGGAATTGGCTACACCTTC. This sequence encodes CASSQDSQGFGIGYTF.

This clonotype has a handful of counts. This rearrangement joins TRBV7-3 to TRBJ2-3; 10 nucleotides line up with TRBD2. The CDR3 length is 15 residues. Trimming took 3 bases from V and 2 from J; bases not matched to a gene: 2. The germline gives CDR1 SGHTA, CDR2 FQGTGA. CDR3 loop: CASSFLAGDTDTQYF. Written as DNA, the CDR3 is TGTGCCAGCAGCTTTCTAGCGGGGGACACAGATACGCAGTATTTT.

DNA of the CDR3: TGTGCCACCAGCAGGGACAGGGGTTTGGAGACCCAGTACTTC. Its protein product is CATSRDRGLETQYF. The chain couples TRBV15 to TRBJ2-5, with TRBD1 matching 9 bases. Trimming removed 3 bases from V and 5 bases from J; junction bases left unmatched: 4. CDR3 size: 14 residues. Germline V CDR1 and CDR2: LNHNV, YYDKDF (reference sequence).

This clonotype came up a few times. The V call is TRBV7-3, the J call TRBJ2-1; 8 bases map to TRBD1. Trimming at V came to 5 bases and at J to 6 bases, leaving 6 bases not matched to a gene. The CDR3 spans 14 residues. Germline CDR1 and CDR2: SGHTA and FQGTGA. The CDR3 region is CASSKDRVGNEQFF. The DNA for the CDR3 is TGTGCCAGCAGCAAGGACAGGGTAGGCAATGAGCAGTTCTTC.

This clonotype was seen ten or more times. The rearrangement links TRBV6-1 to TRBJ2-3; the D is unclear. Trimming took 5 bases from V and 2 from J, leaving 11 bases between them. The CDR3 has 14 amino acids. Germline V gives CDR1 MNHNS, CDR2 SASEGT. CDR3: CASSHILTTDTQYF. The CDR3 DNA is TGTGCCAGCAGTCACATTCTTACCACAGATACGCAGTATTTT.

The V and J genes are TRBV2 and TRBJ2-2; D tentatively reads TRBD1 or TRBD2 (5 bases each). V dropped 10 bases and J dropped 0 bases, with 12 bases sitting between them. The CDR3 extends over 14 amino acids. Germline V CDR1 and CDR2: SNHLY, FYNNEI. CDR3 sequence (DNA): TGTGCCATCTCCGGGACGGCGAACACCGGGGAGCTGTTTTTT. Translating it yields CAISGTANTGELFF.

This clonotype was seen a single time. CDR3 coding DNA: TGTGCCAGCAGTTTTGGGTCAACGAACACTGAAGCTTTCTTT. It yields the protein CASSFGSTNTEAFF. The chain uses TRBV28 and TRBJ1-1; D uncertain. Germline loops: CDR1 MDHEN, CDR2 SYDVKM. The CDR3 spans 14 residues. V was pared by 3 bases and J by 1 base, with 9 bases between.

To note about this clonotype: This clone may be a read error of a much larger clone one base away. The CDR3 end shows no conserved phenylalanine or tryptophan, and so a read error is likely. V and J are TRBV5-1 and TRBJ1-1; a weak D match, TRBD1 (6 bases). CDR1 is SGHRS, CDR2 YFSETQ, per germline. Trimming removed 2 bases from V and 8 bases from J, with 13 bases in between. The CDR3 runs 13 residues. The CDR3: CASSLIGQNEAFS. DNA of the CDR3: TGCGCCAGCAGCTTAATCGGACAGAACGAAGCTTTCTCT.

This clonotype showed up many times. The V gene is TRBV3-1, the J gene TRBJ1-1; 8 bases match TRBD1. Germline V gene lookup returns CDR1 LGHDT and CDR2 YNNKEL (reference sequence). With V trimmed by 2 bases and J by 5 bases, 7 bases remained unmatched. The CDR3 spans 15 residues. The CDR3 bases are TGTGCCAGCAGCCAAACAACAGGGGGACGGACTGAAGCTTTCTTT. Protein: CASSQTTGGRTEAFF.

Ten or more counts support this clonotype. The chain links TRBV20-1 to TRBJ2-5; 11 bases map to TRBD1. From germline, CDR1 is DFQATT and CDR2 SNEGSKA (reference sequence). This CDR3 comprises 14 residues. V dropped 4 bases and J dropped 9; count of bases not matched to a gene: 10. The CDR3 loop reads CSATGQGVPRAQYF. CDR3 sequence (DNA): TGCAGTGCTACGGGACAGGGGGTTCCAAGGGCCCAGTACTTC.

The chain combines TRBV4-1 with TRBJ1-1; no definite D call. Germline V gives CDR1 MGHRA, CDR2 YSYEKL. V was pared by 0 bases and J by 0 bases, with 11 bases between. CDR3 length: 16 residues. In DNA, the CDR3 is TGCGCCAGCAGCCAAGATCGAAGCTCCCTGAACACTGAAGCTTTCTTT. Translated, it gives CASSQDRSSLNTEAFF.

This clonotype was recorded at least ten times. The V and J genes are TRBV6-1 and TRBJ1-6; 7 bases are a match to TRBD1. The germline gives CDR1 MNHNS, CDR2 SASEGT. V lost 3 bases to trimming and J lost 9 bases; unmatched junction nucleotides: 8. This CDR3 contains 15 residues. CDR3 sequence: CASSENPGTASPLHF. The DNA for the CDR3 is TGTGCCAGCAGTGAGAATCCCGGGACAGCTTCACCCCTCCACTTT.

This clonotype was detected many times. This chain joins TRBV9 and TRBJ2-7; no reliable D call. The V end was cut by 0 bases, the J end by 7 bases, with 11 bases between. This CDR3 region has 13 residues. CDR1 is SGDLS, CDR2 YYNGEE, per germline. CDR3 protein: CASSVAPLREQYF. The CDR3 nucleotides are TGTGCCAGCAGCGTAGCGCCTTTGAGGGAGCAGTACTTC.

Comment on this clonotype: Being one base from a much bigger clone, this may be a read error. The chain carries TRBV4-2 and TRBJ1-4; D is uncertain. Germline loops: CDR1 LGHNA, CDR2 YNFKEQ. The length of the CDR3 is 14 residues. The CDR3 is CASSQGARDEKLCF. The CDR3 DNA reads TGTGCCAGCAGCCAAGGGGCCCGGGATGAAAAACTGTGTTTT.

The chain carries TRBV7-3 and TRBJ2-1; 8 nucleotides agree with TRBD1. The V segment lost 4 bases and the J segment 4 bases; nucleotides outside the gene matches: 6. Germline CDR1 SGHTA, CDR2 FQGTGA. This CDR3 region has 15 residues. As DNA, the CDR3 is TGTGCCAGCAGCTACGACAGGGGCGGTTACAATGAGCAGTTCTTC. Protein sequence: CASSYDRGGYNEQFF.

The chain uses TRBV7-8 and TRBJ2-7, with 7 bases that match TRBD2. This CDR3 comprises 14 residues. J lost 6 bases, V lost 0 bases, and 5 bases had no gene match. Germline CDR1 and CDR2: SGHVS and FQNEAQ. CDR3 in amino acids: CASSLASGGSEQYF. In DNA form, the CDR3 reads TGTGCCAGCAGCTTAGCATCGGGGGGAAGCGAGCAGTACTTC.

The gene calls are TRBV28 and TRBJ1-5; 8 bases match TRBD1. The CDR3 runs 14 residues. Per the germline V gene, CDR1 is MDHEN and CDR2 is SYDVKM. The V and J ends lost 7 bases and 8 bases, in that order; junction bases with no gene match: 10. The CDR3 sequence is CASTLTGDLKPQHF. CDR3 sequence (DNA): TGTGCCAGCACCCTGACAGGGGACTTGAAGCCCCAGCATTTT.

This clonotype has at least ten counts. The CDR3 sequence: CASSSRTGTSTGELFF. CDR3 DNA sequence: TGTGCCAGCAGCTCAAGGACAGGGACTAGCACCGGGGAGCTGTTTTTT. The chain employs TRBV3-1 and TRBJ2-2; D tentatively reads TRBD1 or TRBD2 (8 bases each). In germline, CDR1 is LGHDT, CDR2 YNNKEL (reference sequence). The CDR3 has 16 residues. V lost 5 bases and J lost 4, with 17 bases in between.